The clone carrying this T cell receptor beta chain was recorded a few times. As yet, its antigen is unknown. Germline assignment: CDR1 MNHNS and CDR2 SASEGT. The length of the CDR3 is 14 residues. V was clipped by 0 bases and J by 3 bases, with 6 bases between them. The data were taken from a study of cytomegalovirus exposure and HLA in healthy donors. About the study: From about 180 million T cells, an earlier analysis saw roughly 120 million unique TCR beta sequences. The study's findings and limits: In a later analysis, several top co-occurrence clusters appeared linked to parvovirus B19, influenza, CMV and Epstein-Barr virus.

Primers for the PCR totalled 60 Vbeta and 13 Jbeta. Data came from immunoSEQ multiplex PCR; TCRdb stores just in-frame clones and leaves some out. The table has about 120,000 clones, less than 10% seen once. The source of this sequence is a woman aged 40 to 50 in good health and CMV-seropositive. Sequenced sample: PBMCs. The chain combines TRBV6-1 with TRBJ2-1; tentatively, D is TRBD1 (5 bases). The CDR3 DNA reads as TGTGCCAGCAGTGAAGCAAGGGGCTACAATGAGCAGTTCTTC. Protein product: CASSEARGYNEQFF.